This entry lists 20 T cell receptor beta chains sequenced from one sample in a study of identical twins. One entry per CDR3 protein results from TCRdb running MiXCR on the 5' RACE reads. The repertoire holds 500,000 to 650,000 distinct CDR3 sequences, with 20% to 25% as singletons. This sample was also put to use in a study of yellow fever vaccine responses in identical twins.

Specimen: CD4+ T cells sorted from blood. The receptors derive from a woman younger than 35 in good health.

This clonotype was recorded a few times. V and J are TRBV12-3 or TRBV12-4 and TRBJ2-3, with 8 positions matching TRBD1. CDR3 length equals 15 residues. Trimming removed 2 bases from V and 5 bases from J; junction bases left unmatched: 6. CDR3 coding DNA: TGTGCCAGCAGTTTAAGGGCAGGGGGCAGAGATACGCAGTATTTT. Amino acid sequence: CASSLRAGGRDTQYF.

The J gene is TRBJ2-5, the V gene TRBV7-9, with 11 bases that match TRBD2. The length of the CDR3 is 14 residues. CDR1 and CDR2 from the germline V gene are SEHNR and FQNEAQ (reference sequence). After removal of 6 bases from V and 3 bases from J, the junction contained 3 bases not matched to a gene. The DNA for the CDR3 is TGTGCCAGCAGTGTGACTAGCGGGAAAGAGACCCAGTACTTC. Residues: CASSVTSGKETQYF.

The chain uses TRBV7-9 and TRBJ2-7; D tentatively fits TRBD1 or TRBD2 (5 bases each). The CDR3 extends over 16 amino acids. Germline lookup yields CDR1 SEHNR and CDR2 FQNEAQ (reference sequence). Trimming cost V 0 bases and J 5 bases, with 17 bases left between them. The CDR3 coding sequence is TGTGCCAGCAGCTTAGCGGCAGGGAGAGCCCACCACGAGCAGTACTTC. Translation gives CASSLAAGRAHHEQYF.

The chain joins TRBV5-6 to TRBJ2-5, with unresolved D. Germline V gene lookup returns CDR1 SGHDT and CDR2 YYEEEE. CDR3 length: 16 residues. V was shortened by 1 base and J by 2 bases, with 15 bases between the two germline ends. The CDR3 DNA sequence: TGTGCCAGCAGCTTGCGTGGCTGGGGAAGGCAAGAGACCCAGTACTTC. This codes for CASSLRGWGRQETQYF.

This clonotype occurred a few times. The chain joins TRBV9 to TRBJ2-1; the match to TRBD2 covers 10 bases. There are 14 residues in the CDR3. Germline V gene data show CDR1 as SGDLS and CDR2 as YYNGEE. Trimming took 7 bases from V and 6 from J; bases not matched to a gene: 7. Here the CDR3 DNA reads TGTGCCAGCGGACGACTAGCGGGTATCAATGAGCAGTTCTTC. It is translated as CASGRLAGINEQFF.

The gene calls are TRBV6-5 and TRBJ2-7; 8 bases line up with TRBD2. This CDR3 is 16 amino acids long. Germline loops: CDR1 MNHEY, CDR2 SVGAGI. V was clipped by 2 bases and J by 1 base; unmatched bases: 7. The CDR3 nucleotides are TGTGCCAGCAGTTACCTCGGGAGCGGGAGTTCCTACGAGCAGTACTTC. As protein: CASSYLGSGSSYEQYF.

This chain joins TRBV5-4 and TRBJ2-1; 7 bases line up with TRBD2. V shed 3 bases and J 3 bases; nucleotides not matched to a gene: 9. The CDR3 extends over 16 amino acids. Germline CDR1 is SGHNT and CDR2 is YYREEE (reference sequence). In DNA, the CDR3 is TGTGCCAGCAGCTGGGATCGAGCGGGGAACTACAATGAGCAGTTCTTC. Its translation: CASSWDRAGNYNEQFF.

This chain links TRBV20-1 with TRBJ2-1; 11 nucleotides agree with TRBD1. After removal of 3 bases from V and 1 base from J, the junction contained 14 bases not matched to a gene. CDR3 length equals 19 residues. Germline CDR1 is DFQATT and CDR2 is SNEGSKA (reference sequence). The CDR3 loop is CSASGQGARRDMSYNEQFF. The CDR3 DNA sequence: TGCAGTGCTAGTGGACAGGGGGCGAGAAGGGATATGTCCTACAATGAGCAGTTCTTC.

This clonotype showed up just a few times. The chain combines TRBV6-5 with TRBJ1-6; D gene ambiguous. Germline V lookup: CDR1 MNHEY, CDR2 SVGAGI. The CDR3 runs 12 residues. Trimming took 9 bases from V and 0 from J, leaving 3 bases between them. CDR3 residues: CARGSYNSPLHF. CDR3 coding DNA: TGTGCCAGAGGCTCCTATAATTCACCCCTCCACTTT.

V gene TRBV9 combines with J gene TRBJ1-4; no reliable D call. Germline-derived CDR1 and CDR2 are SGDLS and YYNGEE. The CDR3 consists of 13 residues. Deletions cut 0 bases from V and 3 bases from J, with 3 bases between. The CDR3 DNA reads as TGTGCCAGCAGCGTAGGAGCTAATGAAAAACTGTTTTTT. It yields the protein CASSVGANEKLFF.

The chain joins TRBV10-3 to TRBJ2-3, with 7 bases fitting TRBD1. This CDR3 region has 14 residues. After removal of 6 bases from V and 6 bases from J, the junction contained 9 bases not matched to a gene. Germline V gives CDR1 ENHRY, CDR2 SYGVKD. CDR3 bases: TGTGCCATCAGAGGACAGGCTGTCGTCGATACGCAGTATTTT. Translated: CAIRGQAVVDTQYF.

V usage is TRBV27 and J usage is TRBJ2-7; 8 positions agree with TRBD1. The CDR3 is 15 amino acids. Germline-derived CDR1 and CDR2 are MNHEY and SMNVEV (reference sequence). V lost 6 bases, J lost 2 bases, and 9 bases stayed unmatched. The CDR3 DNA follows: TGTGCCAGCAGGCTGGGACAGGCCGCCACCTACGAGCAGTACTTC. Protein: CASRLGQAATYEQYF.

The chain links TRBV7-3 to TRBJ2-7; D uncertain. The CDR3 sequence is 11 residues long. Trimming cost V 7 bases and J 6 bases, with 10 bases left between them. Germline V gives CDR1 SGHTA, CDR2 FQGTGA. The DNA of the CDR3 is TGTGCCAGCATCCTCGGCGGCGAGCAGTACTTC. This codes for CASILGGEQYF.

The gene calls are TRBV6-5 and TRBJ2-1; D is ambiguous. The CDR3 covers 15 residues. CDR1 is MNHEY and CDR2 is SVGAGI in the germline V gene. Trimming removed 2 bases at V and 6 bases at J, with 14 bases between. The CDR3 DNA is TGTGCCAGCAGTTACCGCAATCGGCGAACCAATGAGCAGTTCTTC. Protein: CASSYRNRRTNEQFF.

The genes are TRBV28 and TRBJ2-1, with TRBD2 matching over 7 bases. The CDR3 runs to 13 residues. Germline V gives CDR1 MDHEN, CDR2 SYDVKM. V was clipped by 7 bases and J by 6 bases; unmatched bases: 6. CDR3 residues: CASKTGGLNEQFF. DNA for the CDR3: TGTGCCAGCAAAACGGGAGGCCTCAATGAGCAGTTCTTC.

This clonotype was seen more than once but under ten times. The V gene is TRBV6-2 or TRBV6-3, the J gene TRBJ2-5; maybe TRBD2 (5 bases). Germline V gene sequence: CDR1 MNHEY, CDR2 SVGEGT. The CDR3 runs to 14 residues. The ends were cut back, 6 bases at V and 5 bases at J, with 16 bases in the middle. The CDR3 DNA sequence: TGTGCCAGCAGCAACCCCCCTCGAGGGGAGACCCAGTACTTC. Translated, it gives CASSNPPRGETQYF.

Regarding this clonotype: Germline and junction disagree at one end, which may indicate a read error. This rearrangement joins TRBV7-2 to TRBJ2-1, with a possible D match to TRBD2 (6 bases). Germline CDR1 is SGHTA and CDR2 is FQGNSA. CDR3 length equals 15 residues. CDR3 DNA sequence: TGTGCCAGCAGCGTAGCTGGGAGGCCCTACAATGAGCAGTTCTTC. It is translated as CASSVAGRPYNEQFF.

This clonotype was counted only a few times. The V call is TRBV5-1, the J call TRBJ1-5, with D unclear. The V gene's germline CDR1 is SGHRS and CDR2 YFSETQ. This CDR3 region has 14 residues. Deletions cut 0 bases from V and 2 bases from J, with 6 bases between. CDR3 sequence (DNA): TGCGCCAGCAGCTTGGGTCCGGGCAATCAGCCCCAGCATTTT. Protein sequence: CASSLGPGNQPQHF.

The chain combines TRBV2 with TRBJ2-2; a possible D gene is TRBD2 (5 bases). This CDR3 spans 16 amino acids. In germline, CDR1 is SNHLY, CDR2 FYNNEI. V was shortened by 0 bases and J by 0 bases, with 8 bases between the two germline ends. CDR3 sequence: CASSEARVANTGELFF. The DNA of the CDR3 is TGTGCCAGCAGTGAAGCGCGGGTAGCGAACACCGGGGAGCTGTTTTTT.

The V gene is TRBV6-1, the J gene TRBJ2-3; the match to TRBD2 covers 7 bases. The CDR3 has 16 residues. Germline V gene sequence: CDR1 MNHNS, CDR2 SASEGT. The junction had 12 bases not matched to a gene; V was cut back by 7 bases and J by 2 bases. As DNA, the CDR3 is TGTGCCAGCACCCGATTCCCGGGACTAAACACAGATACGCAGTATTTT. Protein: CASTRFPGLNTDTQYF.